This TCR beta chain came from a study of human T cells and chemical hapten exposure. General study points: Expanded TCRs formed significantly more large CDR3 similarity clusters than controls.

The time point was: pre-sensitization, week 0. Regarding treatment: therapeutic diphenylcyclopropenone sensitization with weekly scalp DPC. Total RNA came from unfractionated whole blood. Within the library, unique molecular identifiers were attached to each individual cDNA molecule. TCRdb re-analysed the RACE reads in MiXCR, keeping a single row per CDR3 protein. The sample has some 49,000 distinct CDR3 sequences; 9.5% to 10% are singletons. A note on this clonotype: Its target is unknown.

Sequences were derived from whole blood, sampled in connection with sensitization to the hapten diphenylcyclopropenone (DPC). This clonotype was sampled from a woman aged 25 to 39 with alopecia areata. Some clones in this sample may be carry-over from other donors' samples.

CDR3 in DNA: TGTGCCAGCAGCTCCTCATATGGGCGGGGTGGATTTGATTCACCCCTCCACTTT. Protein: CASSSSYGRGGFDSPLHF. The chain recombines TRBV7-9 with TRBJ1-6; D unclear. Trimming shortened V by 4 bases and J by 8 bases, and 24 bases separated the two germline ends. The CDR3 is made up of 18 amino acids. CDR1 is SEHNR, CDR2 FQNEAQ, per germline (reference sequence).